One sample yielded the 27 T cell receptor beta chains listed below, sequenced in a study of T-cell memory formation after mild COVID-19. TCRdb re-called the 5' RACE reads with MiXCR, one entry per CDR3 protein. The top ten hold approximately 10% of the sample, which has fewer than 250,000 distinct CDR3 sequences, roughly 27% seen once. The sample comprised PBMCs or a T cell subset sorted from them (not recorded which). Source of these receptors: an adult woman who had mild COVID-19 (a few samples of this study predate the infection). Cell type and time point are not known.

Here the CDR3 reads CATSLTGTGYNEQFF. In DNA, the CDR3 is TGTGCCACCAGCTTGACAGGGACTGGGTACAATGAGCAGTTCTTC. The chain joins TRBV15 to TRBJ2-1; D perhaps matches TRBD1 (7 bases). Looked up from germline, CDR1 is LNHNV and CDR2 is YYDKDF (reference sequence). CDR3 length: 15 residues. Trimming stripped 5 bases from V and 4 bases from J, with 15 bases between.

The chain recombines TRBV3-1 with TRBJ2-3; maybe TRBD2 (6 bases). The V gene's germline CDR1 is LGHDT and CDR2 YNNKEL (reference sequence). The CDR3 loop spans 18 amino acids. V dropped 3 bases and J dropped 7 bases, with 26 bases sitting between them. The CDR3 sequence: CASSHTLSRGTRGNTQYF. Here the CDR3 DNA reads TGTGCCAGCAGCCATACCCTCTCCCGGGGGACCCGGGGGAATACGCAGTATTTT.

This clonotype was detected ten times or more. This CDR3 is CASSQDPTGSYEQYF. In DNA form, the CDR3 reads TGTGCCAGCAGCCAAGATCCCACAGGCTCCTACGAGCAGTACTTC. This chain links TRBV4-2 with TRBJ2-7, with a weak D call TRBD1 (5 bases). Germline assignment: CDR1 LGHNA and CDR2 YNFKEQ. V shed 0 bases and J shed 0 bases, with 9 bases lying between them. The CDR3 extends over 15 amino acids.

V usage is TRBV5-5 and J usage is TRBJ2-1; TRBD2 matches at 8 bases. The germline V gene encodes CDR1 SGHKS and CDR2 YYEKEE (reference sequence). V dropped 2 bases and J dropped 3; count of bases not matched to a gene: 7. This CDR3 spans 16 amino acids. The CDR3: CASSFGAGAVYNEQFF. In DNA form, the CDR3 reads TGTGCCAGCAGCTTCGGAGCGGGAGCGGTCTACAATGAGCAGTTCTTC.

The rearrangement joins TRBV6-5 to TRBJ1-4; 7 nucleotides align to TRBD1. J gave up 10 bases and V 7 bases, and 12 bases lay outside the gene matches. This CDR3 spans 14 amino acids. Germline V gene data show CDR1 as MNHEY and CDR2 as SVGAGI. The CDR3 here is CASMGRGLPGKLFF. CDR3 DNA: TGTGCCAGCATGGGAAGGGGGCTCCCTGGAAAACTGTTTTTT.

The chain couples TRBV5-1 to TRBJ2-2; 11 bases are a match to TRBD2. This CDR3 has 15 residues. Trimming cost V 5 bases and J 4 bases; bases outside gene matches: 4. Germline values: CDR1 SGHRS, CDR2 YFSETQ. The CDR3 here is CASRLAGGSTGELFF. The CDR3, as DNA: TGCGCCAGCAGGCTAGCGGGAGGTTCCACCGGGGAGCTGTTTTTT. The full variable domain, its missing parts supplied by reference TRBV5-1 and TRBJ2-2, is KAGVTQTPRYLIKTRGQQVTLSCSPISGHRSVSWYQQTPGQGLQFLFEYFSETQRNKGNFPGRFSGRQFSNSRSEMNVSTLELGDSALYLCASRLAGGSTGELFFGEGSRLTVL.

This chain uses TRBV25-1 with TRBJ1-1; perhaps TRBD1 as D (6 bases). Trimming pared 7 bases from V and 1 base from J, leaving 10 bases between. The CDR3 loop spans 13 amino acids. Germline V gene sequence: CDR1 MGHDK, CDR2 SYGVNS. CDR3 coding DNA: TGTGCCAGCACAAAAGGGGGGAACACTGAAGCTTTCTTT. Translation: CASTKGGNTEAFF.

The V gene is TRBV15, the J gene TRBJ2-4, with TRBD2 matching 9 bases. This CDR3 is 14 amino acids long. The junction had 3 bases not matched to a gene; V was cut back by 5 bases and J by 4 bases. The germline V gene has CDR1 LNHNV and CDR2 YYDKDF (reference sequence). CDR3 loop: CATSFSGGKNIQYF. Written as DNA, the CDR3 is TGTGCCACCAGCTTTAGCGGGGGAAAAAACATTCAGTACTTC.

The rearrangement uses TRBV19 and TRBJ2-1, with a possible D match to TRBD2 (5 bases). The germline V and J ends were trimmed by 11 bases and 2 bases, with 22 bases remaining between them. Germline V lookup: CDR1 LNHDA, CDR2 SQIVND (reference sequence). The CDR3 is made up of 16 amino acids. CDR3 nucleotide sequence: TGTGCCGGAAATCCTTGTAATCGGGGAGCCTACAATGAGCAGTTCTTC. This sequence encodes CAGNPCNRGAYNEQFF.

The rearrangement uses TRBV6-5 and TRBJ1-6; TRBD1 might be the D (5 bases). The germline V and J ends were trimmed by 6 bases and 1 base, with 19 bases remaining between them. The length of the CDR3 is 18 residues. In germline, CDR1 is MNHEY, CDR2 SVGAGI. In DNA form, the CDR3 reads TGTGCCAGCAGCCCACGGGCGGGGGTGGGGTCCTATAATTCACCCCTCCACTTT. Amino acids: CASSPRAGVGSYNSPLHF.

This clonotype appeared a few times. This sequence joins TRBV12-3 or TRBV12-4 and TRBJ1-1, with D perhaps TRBD1 (5 bases). The length of the CDR3 is 15 residues. Trimming left V 2 bases short and J 0 bases short, with 10 bases between. Written as DNA, the CDR3 is TGTGCCAGCAGTTTAACAGGCCCGGTGAACACTGAAGCTTTCTTT. It is translated as CASSLTGPVNTEAFF.

The chain joins TRBV5-6 to TRBJ1-2; TRBD1 agrees at 7 bases. The CDR3 sequence is 14 residues long. CDR1 and CDR2 from the germline V gene are SGHDT and YYEEEE. V was pared by 4 bases and J by 6 bases, with 9 bases of the junction left unmatched. The CDR3 sequence is CASSLPGTVDGYTF. The CDR3 DNA reads TGTGCCAGCAGCCTCCCCGGGACAGTGGATGGCTACACCTTC. Full variable domain (outside the CDR3, taken from reference TRBV5-6 and TRBJ1-2): DAGVTQSPTHLIKTRGQQVTLRCSPKSGHDTVSWYQQALGQGPQFIFQYYEEEERQRGNFPDRFSGHQFPNYSSELNVNALLLGDSALYLCASSLPGTVDGYTFGSGTRLTVV.

This clonotype was picked up a small number of times. This chain uses TRBV7-8 with TRBJ2-1, with no clear D. Germline V CDR1 and CDR2: SGHVS, FQNEAQ. CDR3 length: 17 amino acids. The germline V and J ends were trimmed by 7 bases and 0 bases, with 19 bases remaining between them. The CDR3 nucleotides read TGTGCCAGCACCTTCAACCCCGCCATTAGCTCCTACAATGAGCAGTTCTTC. The encoded protein is CASTFNPAISSYNEQFF. Together with reference TRBV7-8 and TRBJ2-1, the CDR3 gives the full variable domain: GAGVSQSPRYKVAKRGQDVALRCDPISGHVSLFWYQQALGQGPEFLTYFQNEAQLDKSGLPSDRFFAERPEGSVSTLKIQRTQQEDSAVYLCASTFNPAISSYNEQFFGPGTRLTVL.

This clonotype was detected only a few times. Germline and junction disagree at one end, which may indicate a read error. J is TRBJ1-1 and V is TRBV5-1; no clear D. In germline, CDR1 is SGHRS, CDR2 YFSETQ. This CDR3 has 12 residues. The CDR3, as DNA: TGCGCCAGCACCTTGGGGAACACTGAAGCTTTCTTT. This gives the protein CASTLGNTEAFF.

This clonotype was recorded at least ten times. The chain recombines TRBV14 with TRBJ2-7; D is unresolved. Germline CDR1 reads SGHDN; CDR2 reads FVKESK. The CDR3 extends over 15 amino acids. Trimming removed 0 bases from V and 7 bases from J, with 16 bases in between. The chain's CDR3 is CASSQDESDSWEQYF. Here the CDR3 DNA reads TGTGCCAGCAGCCAAGATGAGTCCGACTCCTGGGAGCAGTACTTC.

This sequence joins TRBV24-1 and TRBJ2-2, with 8 bases identical to TRBD1. Germline CDR1 reads KGHDR; CDR2 reads SFDVKD. The CDR3 loop spans 16 amino acids. Trimming at V came to 4 bases and at J to 3 bases, leaving 6 bases not matched to a gene. CDR3: CATSDPTDRDTGELFF. In DNA form, the CDR3 reads TGTGCCACCAGTGACCCGACGGACAGGGACACCGGGGAGCTGTTTTTT.

The chain has TRBV29-1 and TRBJ2-7; 7 nucleotides line up with TRBD2. Per the germline V gene, CDR1 is SQVTM and CDR2 is ANQGSEA. The length of the CDR3 is 15 residues. V trimming: 5 bases; J trimming: 3 bases; junction bases outside the gene matches: 13. This chain's CDR3 is CSVNILGTTNYEQYF. In DNA form, the CDR3 reads TGCAGCGTTAACATATTAGGGACTACCAACTACGAGCAGTACTTC.

The rearrangement uses TRBV5-1 and TRBJ2-7; TRBD2 matches 8 bases. Germline values: CDR1 SGHRS, CDR2 YFSETQ. Trimming at V came to 4 bases and at J to 3 bases, leaving 12 bases not matched to a gene. The CDR3 runs 16 residues. The CDR3 DNA reads as TGCGCCAGCAGCAAAAACGGCCTAGCGGGTAACTACGAGCAGTACTTC. As protein: CASSKNGLAGNYEQYF.

This chain links TRBV3-1 with TRBJ2-1; possible D gene TRBD2, 6 bases. With 4 bases removed from V and 7 bases from J, the gap between germline ends came to 14 bases. CDR1 LGHDT and CDR2 YNNKEL come from the germline V gene (reference sequence). The CDR3 is 14 residues long. The CDR3 loop is CASSPPSRGNEQFF. CDR3 sequence (DNA): TGTGCCAGCAGCCCCCCAAGCCGGGGGAATGAGCAGTTCTTC.

The chain has TRBV9 and TRBJ2-3; D assignment may be TRBD1 or TRBD2 (5 bases each). This CDR3 is built from 15 residues. The V and J ends lost 2 bases and 4 bases respectively, with 14 bases between them. Germline V gene sequence: CDR1 SGDLS, CDR2 YYNGEE. The CDR3 spells CASSVGTTSPDTQYF. The DNA of the CDR3 is TGTGCCAGCAGCGTTGGGACGACTTCACCAGATACGCAGTATTTT. The full variable domain, its missing parts supplied by reference TRBV9 and TRBJ2-3, is DSGVTQTPKHLITATGQRVTLRCSPRSGDLSVYWYQQSLDQGLQFLIQYYNGEERAKGNILERFSAQQFPDLHSELNLSSLELGDSALYFCASSVGTTSPDTQYFGPGTRLTVL.

This clonotype was seen a handful of times. The chain has TRBV10-3 and TRBJ2-2, with 7 bases aligning to TRBD1. CDR1 and CDR2 (germline): ENHRY, SYGVKD. J lost 3 bases, V lost 2 bases, and 6 bases had no gene match. The CDR3 has 16 residues. The CDR3 coding sequence is TGTGCCATCAGTGAGGGGCGACAGGGAGACACCGGGGAGCTGTTTTTT. It translates to CAISEGRQGDTGELFF.

This chain links TRBV20-1 with TRBJ2-7; D not certain. V lost 3 bases and J 2 bases, leaving 11 bases between the germline ends. The CDR3 length is 13 residues. Per the germline V gene, CDR1 is DFQATT and CDR2 is SNEGSKA (reference sequence). DNA for the CDR3: TGCAGTGCTAGCCTTAGACCAACCTACGAGCAGTACTTC. Translation: CSASLRPTYEQYF.

The gene calls are TRBV15 and TRBJ2-7; possible D gene TRBD2, 5 bases. Germline V gene sequence: CDR1 LNHNV, CDR2 YYDKDF (reference sequence). Trimming removed 0 bases at V and 0 bases at J, with 18 bases between. The CDR3 covers 18 residues. CDR3 in amino acids: CATSRDLGVNPNSYEQYF. For the CDR3, the DNA is TGTGCCACCAGCAGAGATCTGGGAGTGAACCCAAACTCCTACGAGCAGTACTTC.

This clonotype was counted between two and nine times. The chain has TRBV12-3 or TRBV12-4 and TRBJ2-3, with 8 positions matching TRBD1. The CDR3 runs 15 residues. V shed 5 bases, J shed 0 bases, and the junction held 4 bases outside the gene matches. The CDR3 nucleotides are TGTGCCAGCAGTCGCCGGACAGGGAGCACAGATACGCAGTATTTT. This gives the protein CASSRRTGSTDTQYF.

V is TRBV6-5 and J is TRBJ2-2, with D possibly matching TRBD2 (5 bases). Germline V gene lookup returns CDR1 MNHEY and CDR2 SVGAGI. This CDR3 is 14 amino acids long. V lost 0 bases to trimming and J lost 7 bases, with 9 bases between them. The CDR3 coding sequence is TGTGCCAGCAGTTACTCATCCGAGGGCGGGGAGCTGTTTTTT. Amino acid sequence: CASSYSSEGGELFF.

This clonotype was seen a handful of times. The chain couples TRBV20-1 to TRBJ2-7; no definite D call. The CDR3 has 14 amino acids. Germline-derived CDR1 and CDR2 are DFQATT and SNEGSKA (reference sequence). V was pared by 5 bases and J by 2 bases, with 16 bases between. CDR3 DNA sequence: TGCAGTGCTCAAACCGCGTATTCGGCCTACGAGCAGTACTTC. Translation gives CSAQTAYSAYEQYF.

The sample holds a few counts of this clonotype. This chain connects TRBV6-6 to TRBJ1-5; D ambiguous. This CDR3 is 14 amino acids long. Trimming pared 6 bases from V and 5 bases from J, leaving 14 bases between. CDR1 is MNHNY, CDR2 SVGAGI, per germline (reference sequence). The CDR3: CASSPASLHQPQHF. The CDR3 nucleotides are TGTGCCAGCAGCCCTGCATCGCTGCATCAGCCCCAGCATTTT.